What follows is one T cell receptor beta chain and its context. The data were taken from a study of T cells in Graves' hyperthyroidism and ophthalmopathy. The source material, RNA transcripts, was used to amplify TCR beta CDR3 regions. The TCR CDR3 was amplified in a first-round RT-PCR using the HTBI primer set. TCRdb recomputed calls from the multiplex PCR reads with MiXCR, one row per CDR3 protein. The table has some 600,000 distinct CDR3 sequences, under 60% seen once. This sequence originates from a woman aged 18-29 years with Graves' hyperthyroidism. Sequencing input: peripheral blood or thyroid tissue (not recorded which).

The CDR3 loop is CAISGQVYGYTF. Written as DNA, the CDR3 is TGTGCCATCAGTGGACAGGTTTATGGCTACACCTTC. This rearrangement joins TRBV10-3 to TRBJ1-2, with a tentative D call TRBD1 (6 bases). Per germline, CDR1 ENHRY and CDR2 SYGVKD. The CDR3 consists of 12 residues. Trimming left V 4 bases short and J 5 bases short, with 8 bases between.